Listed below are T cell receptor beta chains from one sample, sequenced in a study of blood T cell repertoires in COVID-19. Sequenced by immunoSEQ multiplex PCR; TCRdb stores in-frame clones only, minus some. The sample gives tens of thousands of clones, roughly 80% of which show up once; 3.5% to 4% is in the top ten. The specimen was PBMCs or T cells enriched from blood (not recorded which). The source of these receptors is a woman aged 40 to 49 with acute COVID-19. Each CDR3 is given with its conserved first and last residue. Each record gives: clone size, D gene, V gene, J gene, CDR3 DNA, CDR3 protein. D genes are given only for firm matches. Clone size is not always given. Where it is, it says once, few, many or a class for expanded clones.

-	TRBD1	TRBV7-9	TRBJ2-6	TGTGCCAGCAGCTTAGGAGGGACAGGGGACCGCTCTGGGGCCAACGTCCTGACTTTC	CASSLGGTGDRSGANVLTF
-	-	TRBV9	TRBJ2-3	TGTGCCAGCAGCCCCCATGGGGAGGCGCAGTATTTT	CASSPHGEAQYF
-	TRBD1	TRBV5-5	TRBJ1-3	TGTGCCAGCAGCTTTTGGCCAGGGGGCGCGTGGGGAAACACCATATATTTT	CASSFWPGGAWGNTIYF
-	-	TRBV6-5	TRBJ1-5	TGTGCCAGCAGGTCGGGAGGTTGGCCCAATCAGCCCCAGCATTTT	CASRSGGWPNQPQHF
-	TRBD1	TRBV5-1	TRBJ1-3	TGCGCCAGCAGCCAGGGACAGGGAAACACCATATATTTT	CASSQGQGNTIYF
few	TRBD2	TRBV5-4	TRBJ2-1	TGTGCCAGCACCTCTGGAACTAGCGGGCGGTACAATGAGCAGTTCTTC	CASTSGTSGRYNEQFF
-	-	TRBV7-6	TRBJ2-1	TGTGCCAGCAGCCCCTGGAGCCGCGAGCAGTTCTTC	CASSPWSREQFF
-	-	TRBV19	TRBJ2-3	TGTGCCAGTAGTACGTTAGCAACTAGCACAGATACGCAGTATTTT	CASSTLATSTDTQYF
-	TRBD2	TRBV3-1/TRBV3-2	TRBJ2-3	TGTGCCAGCAGCCAAGAGGGGGCTAGCGGGGGGCCGGCTTCACTAGACACAGATACGCAGTATTTT	CASSQEGASGGPASLDTDTQYF
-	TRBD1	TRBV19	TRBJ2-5	TGTGCCAGTAGTATGAACGGACAGGGCCAAGAGACCCAGTACTTC	CASSMNGQGQETQYF
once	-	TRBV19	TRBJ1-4	TGTGCCAGTAGTATCGCAGGATTTTGGGAAAAACTGTTTTTT	CASSIAGFWEKLFF
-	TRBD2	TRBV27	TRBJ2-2	TGTGCCAGCAGTCGGGCGGGAGTCAGCACCGGGGAGCTGTTTTTT	CASSRAGVSTGELFF
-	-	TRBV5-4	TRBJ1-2	TGTGCCAGCAGCTTGACTGGCAGGGCCCGTATCGGCTACACCTTC	CASSLTGRARIGYTF
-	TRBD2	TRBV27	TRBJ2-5	TGTGCCAGCAGTTCCCCTCTAGGGACTAGCGGCTTAGAGACCCAGTACTTC	CASSSPLGTSGLETQYF
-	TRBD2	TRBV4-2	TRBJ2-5	TGTGCCAGCAGCCAATCACGGGGACTAGCGGAAAAAGAGACCCAGTACTTC	CASSQSRGLAEKETQYF
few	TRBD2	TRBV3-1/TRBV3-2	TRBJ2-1	TGTGCCAGCAGCCAAAGGCGGGGGGCGTCAGGTTCCTACAATGAGCAGTTCTTC	CASSQRRGASGSYNEQFF
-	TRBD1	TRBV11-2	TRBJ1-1	TGTGCCAGCAGCTTAGTTGCCTTGGGACAGGGAAGAGGGAACACTGAAGCTTTCTTT	CASSLVALGQGRGNTEAFF
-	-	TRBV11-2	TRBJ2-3	TGTGCCAGCAGCTTAGTCCTAGGGGCTAGCACAGATACGCAGTATTTT	CASSLVLGASTDTQYF
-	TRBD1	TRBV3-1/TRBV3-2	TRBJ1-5	TGTGCCAGCAGCCAAGATTATACAGGGGGGACTCAGCCCCAGCATTTT	CASSQDYTGGTQPQHF
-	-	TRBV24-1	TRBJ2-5	TGTGCCACCTCTAGCCTGGTCCAAGAGACCCAGTACTTC	CATSSLVQETQYF
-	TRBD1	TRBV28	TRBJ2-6	TGTGCCAGCAGTCAAACCGGGACAGGCTTCTCTGGGGCCAACGTCCTGACTTTC	CASSQTGTGFSGANVLTF
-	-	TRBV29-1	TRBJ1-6	TGCAGCGTTGAAGATCGGGGAGTATACTCACCCCTCCACTTT	CSVEDRGVYSPLHF
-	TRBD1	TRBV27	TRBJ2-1	TGTGCCAGCAGTCAGGGGACAGTTCGGAATGAGCAGTTCTTC	CASSQGTVRNEQFF
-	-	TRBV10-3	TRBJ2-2	TGTGCCATCGTAAGTGAGGCGGGATCGAACACCGGGGAGCTGTTTTTT	CAIVSEAGSNTGELFF
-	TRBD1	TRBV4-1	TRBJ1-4	TGCGCCAGCAGCCAAGAACCCGGGACAGGGGCTGAAAAACTGTTTTTT	CASSQEPGTGAEKLFF
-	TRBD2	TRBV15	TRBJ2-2	TGTGCCACCAGCAGAGGAGCGGGAGCGGGAGCGAACACCGGGGAGCTGTTTTTT	CATSRGAGAGANTGELFF
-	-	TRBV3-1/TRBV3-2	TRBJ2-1	TGTGCCAGCACCTCGACTAGTAAGCCCTACAATGAGCAGTTCTTC	CASTSTSKPYNEQFF
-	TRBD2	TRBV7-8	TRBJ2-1	TGTGCCAGCAGCTGGTCTAGCGGGAGGGCTGATGAGCAGTTCTTC	CASSWSSGRADEQFF
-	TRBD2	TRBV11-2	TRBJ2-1	TGTGCCAGCAGCTTAGGTTCGGGGGGGCCCTACAATGAGCAGTTCTTC	CASSLGSGGPYNEQFF
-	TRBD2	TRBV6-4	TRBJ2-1	TGTGCCACCTCGACTAGCGGGGGCCCCGGGCGGGAGCAGTTCTTC	CATSTSGGPGREQFF
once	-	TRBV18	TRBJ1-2	TGTGCCAGCTCACCCCCAACAGGAGAAGCCGCTGGCTACACCTTC	CASSPPTGEAAGYTF
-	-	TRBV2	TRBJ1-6	TGTGCCAGCAGATTGTTGAGGGATAATTCACCCCTCCACTTT	CASRLLRDNSPLHF
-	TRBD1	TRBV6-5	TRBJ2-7	TGTGCCAGCAGTTACACCGGACAGGGGTGGTACGAGCAGTACTTC	CASSYTGQGWYEQYF
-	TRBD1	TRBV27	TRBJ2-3	TGTGCCAGCAGTTTGTGGACAGGCCAAAGCACAGATACGCAGTATTTT	CASSLWTGQSTDTQYF
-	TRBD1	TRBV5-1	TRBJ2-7	TGCGCCAGCAGCCCGACAGGGGGAGGCTACGAGCAGTACTTC	CASSPTGGGYEQYF
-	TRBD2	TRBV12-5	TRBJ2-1	TGTGCTAGTGGTTTGGTACTTTCTTCCGTCGGCGGGCTAGCGGGATCTCTCCCCTACAATGAGCAGTTCTTC	CASGLVLSSVGGLAGSLPYNEQFF
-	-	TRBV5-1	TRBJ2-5	TGCGCCAGCAGCTTGTGGGGGGATAAAGAGACCCAGTACTTC	CASSLWGDKETQYF
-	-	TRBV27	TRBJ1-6	TGTGCCAGCAGTTTTGCCCAGGGGAATTCACCCCTCCACTTT	CASSFAQGNSPLHF
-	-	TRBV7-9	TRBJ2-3	TGTGCCAGCAGCTTCGGAGGGCCCCCTTTGGATACGCAGTATTTT	CASSFGGPPLDTQYF
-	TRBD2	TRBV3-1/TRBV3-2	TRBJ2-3	TGTGCCAGCAGCGTGCGGGCTCGAAGCGGGAGGGGCACAGATACGCAGTATTTT	CASSVRARSGRGTDTQYF
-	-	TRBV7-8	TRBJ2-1	TGTGCCAGCAGCCCAATACGGCGGGGATCGGCTGGGAATGAGCAGTTCTTC	CASSPIRRGSAGNEQFF